This T cell receptor beta chain was recorded in a study of identical twins. Study results and limitations: Zero-insertion analyses were open to partial confounding by invariant MAIT and iNKT cells.

TCRdb passed the 5' RACE reads through MiXCR, listing each CDR3 protein once. This sample has 500,000 to 600,000 distinct CDR3 sequences, with about 20% found just once. V lost 6 bases and J 0 bases, leaving 11 bases between the germline ends. Germline V gene sequence: CDR1 DFQATT, CDR2 SNEGSKA (reference sequence). The CDR3 loop spans 13 amino acids. This clonotype was seen a handful of times. Its antigen is not identified. A further study also used this sample, focusing on T cells expressing NK-cell markers. That paper adds: From sorted CD3+CD56+NKG2C+, CD3+CD56+NKG2C- and CD3+CD56-NKG2C+ T cells came the TCR beta repertoires. The CD3+CD56-NKG2C+ fraction was also led by these clonotypes in a handful of donors. Certain NKG2C+ T cell clones were expanded, and their HCMV specificity remained unclear.

This TCR was sampled from a woman aged 18-29 years in good health. V is TRBV20-1 and J is TRBJ1-1; TRBD1 is a possible D gene (5 bases). Sample: CD4+ T cells sorted from blood. CDR3 sequence reads: CSAATEMNTEAFF. The CDR3, as DNA: TGCAGTGCAGCGACAGAGATGAACACTGAAGCTTTCTTT.